This is a list of T cell receptor beta chains from one sample in a study of T cell responses to AZD1222 COVID-19 vaccine. Only in-frame clones appear in the TCRdb table, and some are missing; sequencing was by immunoSEQ multiplex PCR. The repertoire holds some 150,000 clones, with over 75% as singletons. The sample in question was peripheral blood, obtained on day 0 of AZD1222 vaccination. Receptor source: an adult in good health. Both conserved end residues are part of each CDR3.

V,J,CDR3
TRBV7-9,TRBJ2-7,CASSPETSSYEQYF
TRBV5-5,TRBJ1-6,CASSRPLEPLHF
TRBV20-1,TRBJ1-2,CSASDTDWDAHYGYTF
TRBV4-1,TRBJ1-1,CASSQVRGTEAFF
TRBV9,TRBJ2-1,CASSVGLNEQFF
TRBV10-3,TRBJ2-2,CAIFAPLLGELFF
TRBV4-3,TRBJ2-7,CASSQDQGAIYEQYF
TRBV10-3,TRBJ2-1,CAIRGAGEVSNEQFF
TRBV11-2,TRBJ2-6,CASSLAVQAGANVLTF
TRBV6-1,TRBJ2-1,CASTPGQGVSEQFF
TRBV27,TRBJ1-5,CASSRRTGENQPQHF
TRBV5-1,TRBJ2-7,CASSFRGGYDEQYF
TRBV28,TRBJ2-1,CASSLPTPSRREGPREQFF
TRBV6-4,TRBJ2-1,CASSEGAGGYNEQFF
TRBV5-1,TRBJ2-5,CASSLAPGGLAKETQYF
TRBV28,TRBJ1-3,CASSPPGNTIYF
TRBV18,TRBJ1-1,CASSRDRGPEAFF
TRBV19,TRBJ1-5,CASTNRESNNQPQHF
TRBV25-1,TRBJ1-1,CASSQGSGTEAFF
TRBV29-1,TRBJ1-1,CSGIGQAWTEAFF
TRBV7-6,TRBJ2-5,CASSLGGQQETQYF
TRBV18,TRBJ1-2,CASSPGQETYGYTF
TRBV7-9,TRBJ1-2,CASSSGQGGYTF
TRBV27,TRBJ2-1,CASSSRTLNEQFF
TRBV7-9,TRBJ1-1,CASSLERVFSSDTEAFF
TRBV7-2,TRBJ2-7,CASSLGTSGSLQYF
TRBV10-3,TRBJ1-5,CAISSTGVNQPQHF
TRBV11-2,TRBJ2-5,CASSLSGGSETQYF
TRBV6-7,TRBJ1-2,CASSSPRDRESGYTF
TRBV24-1,TRBJ1-1,CATSGGQGNTEAFF
TRBV27,TRBJ2-6,CASSFMSGANVLTF
TRBV20-1,TRBJ1-2,CSASQGGSYGYTF
TRBV30,TRBJ2-7,CAWSRDRGYEQYF
TRBV11-2,TRBJ2-7,CASSFRDTISYEQYF
TRBV7-2,TRBJ1-3,CASRSTGDGNTIYF
TRBV28,TRBJ1-2,CASSFLSTAVHSIGYTF
TRBV15,TRBJ2-5,CATSRDFGSMETQYF
TRBV7-2,TRBJ2-5,CASSLGTGEETQYF
TRBV19,TRBJ1-5,CASTRDRNQPQHF
TRBV29-1,TRBJ1-1,CSVEEGGRRAFF
TRBV5-8,TRBJ2-5,CASTGSRVETQYF
TRBV6-1,TRBJ1-2,CASSGQGDAEANYGYTF
TRBV18,TRBJ1-2,CASSPPGRGGYTF
TRBV18,TRBJ2-2,CASSPRASGSLGNTGELFF
TRBV6-2/TRBV6-3,TRBJ2-3,CASSQLAGEWEDTQYF
TRBV25-1,TRBJ1-2,CASSESMGDRLYGYTF
TRBV14,TRBJ2-2,CASRGGLAENTGELFF
TRBV30,TRBJ1-4,CAWSAPGPRREKLFF
TRBV5-4,TRBJ2-3,CASSLTGSRPSTDTQYF
TRBV13,TRBJ2-1,CASSLGLAGRNEQFF
TRBV7-9,TRBJ2-5,CASSLPLDRVLETQYF
TRBV21-1,TRBJ1-3,CASSKEDGLIPKPGNTIYF
TRBV7-6,TRBJ1-4,CASSLVSGGGEKLFF
TRBV7-3,TRBJ2-7,CASSWGLGYEQYF
TRBV5-1,TRBJ1-6,CASSLLGQHSYNSPLHF
TRBV2,TRBJ1-5,CASTPAQGLRNQPQHF